This TCR beta chain was obtained from a study of CD8+ T cells in alopecia areata. This CDR3 region has 18 residues. V gave up 6 bases and J gave up 4 bases; unmatched junction bases: 19. Germline values: CDR1 SQVTM, CDR2 ANQGSEA. Sequencing used cDNA as its template, made by extracting RNA and reverse transcribing it. Sequenced by immunoSEQ multiplex PCR; TCRdb stores in-frame clones only, minus some. The data show approximately 120,000 clones, approximately 47% seen once. The clonotype was recovered from a human donor with alopecia areata. Sequenced material: NKG2D-low CD8+ T cells sorted from blood. V is TRBV29-1 and J is TRBJ2-5, with 11 bases lining up with TRBD1. CDR3 in amino acids: CSVAGGIPRTGGGETQYF. The CDR3 DNA follows: TGCAGCGTGGCGGGGGGCATCCCCAGGACAGGGGGCGGAGAGACCCAGTACTTC. Filled out from reference TRBV29-1 and TRBJ2-5, the complete variable domain reads SAVISQKPSRDICQRGTSLTIQCQVDSQVTMMFWYRQQPGQSLTLIATANQGSEATYESGFVIDKFPISRPNLTFSTLTVSNMSPEDSSIYLCSVAGGIPRTGGGETQYFGPGTRLLVL.